A single sample gave rise to the 21 T cell receptor beta chains below, sequenced in a study of cytomegalovirus exposure and HLA in healthy donors. Primers included in the PCR were 60 Vbeta and 13 Jbeta primers. Profiled with immunoSEQ multiplex PCR; TCRdb holds only in-frame clones, not every one. The table includes approximately 150,000 clones, around 72% detected once. Input material: PBMCs. The origin of the receptors is a middle-aged woman in good health and CMV-seropositive.

This chain links TRBV7-8 with TRBJ2-6, with 8 bases that match TRBD1. Germline-derived CDR1 and CDR2 are SGHVS and FQNEAQ. CDR3 length: 17 residues. Trimming at V came to 5 bases and at J to 1 base, leaving 7 bases not matched to a gene. DNA of the CDR3: TGTGCCAGCAGCATAGGACAGGGCCGATCTGGGGCCAACGTCCTGACTTTC. Its translation is CASSIGQGRSGANVLTF.

There are a few counts of this clone. This CDR3 is also generated by other DNA sequences in the sample. The chain has TRBV5-1 and TRBJ2-5; TRBD2 agrees at 13 bases. The V gene's germline CDR1 is SGHRS and CDR2 YFSETQ. The CDR3 is 15 residues long. With V trimmed by 5 bases and J by 2 bases, 3 bases remained unmatched. CDR3 in amino acids: CASSRTSGGQETQYF. CDR3 nucleotide sequence: TGCGCCAGCAGTCGGACTAGCGGGGGACAAGAGACCCAGTACTTC.

This clone was counted once. The J gene is TRBJ2-3, the V gene TRBV30, with D possibly matching TRBD1 (6 bases). CDR3 length: 10 residues. CDR1 and CDR2 from the germline V gene are GTSNPN and SVGIG (reference sequence). V lost 8 bases and J 8 bases, leaving 11 bases between the germline ends. The CDR3 region has the DNA TGTGCCGCCGGACAGTTTACGCAGTATTTT. The encoded protein is CAAGQFTQYF. The complete variable domain, with remaining parts taken from reference TRBV30 and TRBJ2-3, reads SQTIHQWPATLVQPVGSPLSLECTVEGTSNPNLYWYRQAAGRGLQLLFYSVGIGQISSEVPQNLSASRPQDRQFILSSKKLLLSDSGFYLCAAGQFTQYFGPGTRLTVL.

This sequence joins TRBV7-2 and TRBJ1-3; a possible D gene is TRBD1 (6 bases). CDR1 and CDR2 from the germline V gene are SGHTA and FQGNSA. The V gene lost 5 bases and the J gene lost 4 bases, with 18 bases spanning the gap. There are 16 residues in the CDR3. CDR3 DNA sequence: TGTGCCAGCAGCCCCGAAAAGGGGGTAAGGGGAAACACCATATATTTT. This gives the protein CASSPEKGVRGNTIYF.

The sample holds a few counts of this clone. The CDR3 region has the DNA TGTGCCAGCAGCTTAGATCTAATTGGGTTCGGGGAGAAAGCTTTCTTT. Its protein product is CASSLDLIGFGEKAFF. The chain carries TRBV7-2 and TRBJ1-1; D not certain. The V end was cut by 1 base, the J end by 9 bases, with 21 bases between. The CDR3 totals 16 residues. Germline V gives CDR1 SGHTA, CDR2 FQGNSA.

The V and J genes are TRBV29-1 and TRBJ2-7, with a possible D match to TRBD2 (6 bases). The CDR3 length is 15 residues. Germline V gene data show CDR1 as SQVTM and CDR2 as ANQGSEA. V lost 4 bases and J 0 bases, leaving 16 bases between the germline ends. CDR3 residues: CSVAGGTKGSYEQYF. The DNA for the CDR3 is TGCAGCGTTGCCGGGGGAACCAAGGGCTCCTACGAGCAGTACTTC.

The V call is TRBV6-6, the J call TRBJ1-5; TRBD1 is a possible D gene (6 bases). CDR1 is MNHNY and CDR2 is SVGAGI in the germline V gene (reference sequence). Trimming stripped 3 bases from V and 4 bases from J, with 10 bases between. There are 14 residues in the CDR3. The CDR3 DNA is TGTGCCAGCAGTTATCAGGGGCTGAATCAGCCCCAGCATTTT. Protein product: CASSYQGLNQPQHF.

J is TRBJ1-2 and V is TRBV5-1; tentatively, D is TRBD1 (5 bases). Germline assignment: CDR1 SGHRS and CDR2 YFSETQ. V was shortened by 7 bases and J by 8 bases, with 24 bases between the two germline ends. CDR3 length: 15 amino acids. CDR3 in DNA: TGCGCCAGCGCTCCCCGGGGGAATGGGGACGGGGGCTACACCTTC. Its protein product is CASAPRGNGDGGYTF.

The chain uses TRBV5-1 and TRBJ1-3, with D hard to call. The CDR3 length is 15 residues. In germline, CDR1 is SGHRS, CDR2 YFSETQ. Trimming took off 4 bases at V and 0 bases at J, with 11 bases between the two ends. This chain's CDR3 is CASSLDGNSGNTIYF. CDR3 DNA: TGCGCCAGCAGCCTGGACGGGAACTCTGGAAACACCATATATTTT. Based on the CDR3 plus reference TRBV5-1 and TRBJ1-3, the full variable domain is KAGVTQTPRYLIKTRGQQVTLSCSPISGHRSVSWYQQTPGQGLQFLFEYFSETQRNKGNFPGRFSGRQFSNSRSEMNVSTLELGDSALYLCASSLDGNSGNTIYFGEGSWLTVV.

The chain uses TRBV28 and TRBJ1-5; D gene uncertain. CDR3 length equals 14 residues. V lost 1 base and J lost 4, with 8 bases in between. CDR1 MDHEN and CDR2 SYDVKM come from the germline V gene. In nucleotides, the CDR3 is TGTGCCAGCAGTTTATCGGGTAGGAATCAGCCCCAGCATTTT. Protein product: CASSLSGRNQPQHF.

The chain recombines TRBV19 with TRBJ2-1; no clear D. Germline CDR1 is LNHDA and CDR2 is SQIVND (reference sequence). The CDR3 is 11 residues long. V was shortened by 4 bases and J by 4 bases, with 2 bases between the two germline ends. This CDR3 is CASSTYNEQFF. In nucleotides, the CDR3 is TGTGCCAGTAGTACGTACAATGAGCAGTTCTTC.

V usage is TRBV18 and J usage is TRBJ1-2; 8 nucleotides align to TRBD1. V lost 6 bases to trimming and J lost 8 bases; unmatched junction nucleotides: 11. Germline assignment: CDR1 KGHSH and CDR2 LQKENI. CDR3 length: 14 amino acids. CDR3 amino acids: CASSPGQAVWGYTF. As DNA, the CDR3 is TGTGCCAGCTCGCCGGGACAGGCAGTTTGGGGCTACACCTTC.

V gene TRBV7-6 combines with J gene TRBJ2-1, with 9 bases that match TRBD2. The CDR3 sequence is 18 residues long. The germline gives CDR1 SGHVS, CDR2 FNYEAQ. V was clipped by 7 bases and J by 6 bases; unmatched bases: 19. This CDR3 reads CASTSVIAGAFLPNEQFF. The CDR3 DNA follows: TGTGCCAGCACCTCGGTGATAGCGGGGGCATTCCTGCCCAATGAGCAGTTCTTC.

V gene TRBV4-1 combines with J gene TRBJ2-1, with TRBD1 as a possible D gene (6 bases). V was pared by 1 base and J by 6 bases, with 16 bases between. CDR1 and CDR2 from the germline V gene are MGHRA and YSYEKL. The CDR3 is 16 residues long. The CDR3 loop reads CASSQANPDRSNEQFF. CDR3 DNA: TGCGCCAGCAGCCAAGCTAACCCCGACAGGTCCAATGAGCAGTTCTTC.

The J gene is TRBJ1-2, the V gene TRBV5-6; 9 bases fit TRBD1. Germline trimming cut 1 base from V and 7 bases from J; bases unmatched to any gene: 8. The CDR3 has 15 amino acids. In germline, CDR1 is SGHDT, CDR2 YYEEEE. CDR3 nucleotide sequence: TGTGCCAGCAGCTTGTCCGGGACAGGGAAAGGTGGCTACACCTTC. Protein product: CASSLSGTGKGGYTF.

The count of this clone is one. One end of the junction is discordant with germline, which a read error may explain. The V and J genes are TRBV7-9 and TRBJ1-2, with D unresolved. Germline CDR1 and CDR2: SEHNR and FQNEAQ (reference sequence). The CDR3 has 14 residues. The CDR3 DNA follows: TGTGCCAGCAGCTTAGCGGACGGACTCCATGGCCACACCTTC. This translates into CASSLADGLHGHTF.

The V and J genes are TRBV4-2 and TRBJ1-2; 9 nucleotides agree with TRBD1. Germline CDR1 and CDR2: LGHNA and YNFKEQ. The trim removed 2 bases at V and 5 bases at J, leaving 9 bases unmatched. This CDR3 has 16 residues. This chain's CDR3 is CASSQSTGTGRYGYTF. CDR3 sequence (DNA): TGTGCCAGCAGCCAATCGACGGGGACAGGGCGTTATGGCTACACCTTC.

This chain joins TRBV6-1 and TRBJ1-4, with D uncertain. Trimming pared 6 bases from V and 5 bases from J, leaving 13 bases between. CDR1 and CDR2 from the germline V gene are MNHNS and SASEGT. The CDR3 is made up of 14 amino acids. The CDR3 is CASRGQRRNEKLFF. CDR3 coding DNA: TGTGCCAGCAGGGGTCAGCGGAGAAATGAAAAACTGTTTTTT.

As concerns this clone: A read error may account for a junction end that differs from germline. V gene TRBV4-2 combines with J gene TRBJ2-4, with D perhaps matching TRBD2 (6 bases). CDR3 length: 15 amino acids. Germline assignment: CDR1 LGHNA and CDR2 YNFKEQ. Here the CDR3 reads CASSQEGTVKNSQYF. CDR3 bases: TGTGCCAGCAGCCAAGAGGGGACTGTGAAAAACAGTCAGTACTTC.

The J gene is TRBJ2-1, the V gene TRBV27; TRBD1 matches 7 bases. This CDR3 spans 17 amino acids. V dropped 4 bases and J dropped 8; count of bases not matched to a gene: 17. CDR1 and CDR2 (germline): MNHEY, SMNVEV (reference sequence). CDR3 in DNA: TGTGCCAGCAGTTCCCTGACAGGGTGGGGCATCCAATATGAGCAGTTCTTC. Protein sequence: CASSSLTGWGIQYEQFF.

This clone was picked up one time. This rearrangement joins TRBV18 to TRBJ2-7; TRBD2 matches at 8 bases. CDR3 length equals 16 residues. The trim removed 3 bases at V and 0 bases at J, leaving 7 bases unmatched. Germline lookup yields CDR1 KGHSH and CDR2 LQKENI. CDR3 sequence (DNA): TGTGCCAGCTCACCTGCCGGACTAGCTTACTCCTACGAGCAGTACTTC. Protein: CASSPAGLAYSYEQYF.